This TCR beta chain was captured in a study of PD-1 blockade in classical Hodgkin lymphoma. About the study: It was nivolumab at 3 mg/kg, given intravenously every 2 weeks, that patients received.

V lost 3 bases and J lost 4, with 15 bases in between. The CDR3 sequence is 15 residues long. The germline V gene has CDR1 KGHSH and CDR2 LQKENI. Concerning this clone: The antigen is not known. Other nucleotide sequences in the sample specify the same CDR3.

Here immunoSEQ multiplex PCR was the method, and the copy in TCRdb shows in-frame clones only, minus some. Of about 54,000 clones in the sample, 91% were seen once. Every single patient, without exception, relapsed after autologous stem cell transplantation, and brentuximab vedotin exposure varied. Findings and caveats of the study: Repertoire difference causes, possibly disease activity or prior therapy, remain undefined. Complete responders entered with baseline diversity on par with newly diagnosed patients, the results showed.

The TCR comes from a human donor with classical Hodgkin lymphoma. This rearrangement joins TRBV18 to TRBJ1-1, with no clear D. The material was peripheral blood mononuclear cells (PBMCs), obtained before the second cycle of nivolumab. This CDR3 is CASSPLDPRGTEAFF. The CDR3 DNA follows: TGTGCCAGCTCACCCCTGGACCCCCGAGGCACTGAAGCTTTCTTT.